The sequence of this T cell receptor (beta chain) was determined in a study of T cells after yellow fever vaccination. Trimming shortened V by 3 bases and J by 8 bases, and 13 bases separated the two germline ends. Germline loops: CDR1 SNHLY, CDR2 FYNNEI. The CDR3 has 13 residues. A process of 5'RACE template switching, which added a universal primer site and UMIs, was used to make TCR cDNA. TCRdb redid the calling of the 5' RACE reads with MiXCR, one entry per CDR3 protein. This table holds more than 450,000 distinct CDR3 sequences, roughly a fifth found once. This clonotype appeared a few times. Its antigen remains unknown. Study observations and caveats: Of the clonotypes, a small share occurred in both CD4 and CD8 compartments. Abundant clonotypes from the bulk population could contaminate FACS-sorted repertoires.

The specimen comprised PBMCs, sampled less than 25 days after the first yellow fever vaccination. The chain has TRBV2 and TRBJ2-5, with a possible D match to TRBD1 (5 bases). The receptor was isolated from a man younger than 35 who received the YFV17D yellow fever vaccine. Written as DNA, the CDR3 is TGTGCCAGCAGTGAGGCGCGACAGTTTACCCAGTACTTC. This encodes CASSEARQFTQYF.